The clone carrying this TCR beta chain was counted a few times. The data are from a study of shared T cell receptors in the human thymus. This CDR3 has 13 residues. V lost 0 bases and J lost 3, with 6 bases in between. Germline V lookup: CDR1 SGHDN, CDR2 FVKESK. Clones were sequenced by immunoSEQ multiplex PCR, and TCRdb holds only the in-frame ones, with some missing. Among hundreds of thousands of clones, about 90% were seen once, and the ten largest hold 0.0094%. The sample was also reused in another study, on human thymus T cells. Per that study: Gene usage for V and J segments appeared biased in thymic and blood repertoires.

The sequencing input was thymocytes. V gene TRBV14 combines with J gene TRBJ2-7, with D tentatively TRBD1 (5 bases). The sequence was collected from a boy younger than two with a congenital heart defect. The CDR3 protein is CASSQDRDYEQYF. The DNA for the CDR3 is TGTGCCAGCAGCCAAGACAGGGACTACGAGCAGTACTTC.